Reported below is one T cell receptor beta chain. What it binds is not known. It was with 60 Vbeta and 13 Jbeta primers that the PCR ran. Profiled with immunoSEQ multiplex PCR; TCRdb holds only in-frame clones, not every one. The data contain 200,000 to 300,000 clones, 82% of them seen just once; the ten biggest clones take up 5% to 6%. These data are taken from a study of cytomegalovirus exposure and HLA in healthy donors. Notes on the study in general: Rarity marked most TCR sequences, yet some public TCRs occurred in many donors. For most TCR beta V segments, an earlier analysis put the productive rate at about 87% or about 30% of the time.

The germline V gene encodes CDR1 MNHNY and CDR2 SVGAGI (reference sequence). V lost 2 bases, J lost 3 bases, and 8 bases lay in between. The CDR3 is 13 residues long. Material: PBMCs. This clonotype was sampled from a woman aged 40 to 50 in good health and CMV-seropositive. The genes are TRBV6-6 and TRBJ2-7, with D hard to call. The CDR3 sequence is CASSYGRGYEQYF. The CDR3 DNA is TGTGCCAGCAGTTACGGCCGCGGCTACGAGCAGTACTTC.